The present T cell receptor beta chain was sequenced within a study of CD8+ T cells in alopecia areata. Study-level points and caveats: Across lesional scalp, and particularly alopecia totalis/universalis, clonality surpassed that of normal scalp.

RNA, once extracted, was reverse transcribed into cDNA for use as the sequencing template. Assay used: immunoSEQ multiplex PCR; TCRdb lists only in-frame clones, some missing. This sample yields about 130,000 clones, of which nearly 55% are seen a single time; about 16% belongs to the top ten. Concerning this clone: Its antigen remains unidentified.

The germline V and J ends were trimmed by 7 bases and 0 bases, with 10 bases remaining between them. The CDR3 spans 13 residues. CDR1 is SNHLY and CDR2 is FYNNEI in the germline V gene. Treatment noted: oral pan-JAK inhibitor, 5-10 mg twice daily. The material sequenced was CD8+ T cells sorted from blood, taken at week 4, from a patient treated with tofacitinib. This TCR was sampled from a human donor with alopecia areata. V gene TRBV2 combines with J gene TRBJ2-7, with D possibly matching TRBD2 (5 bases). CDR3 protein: CASKPGISYEQYF. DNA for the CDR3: TGTGCCAGCAAACCGGGGATCTCCTACGAGCAGTACTTC.